This TCR beta chain was recorded in a study of OX40 agonist ivuxolimab in advanced cancers. Study-wide context: Prior checkpoint blockade (anti-PD-1, anti-PD-L1 or anti-CTLA-4) was permitted; around 40% had it. General study results and limits: The work left the antigen specificity of expanded peripheral T cells undetermined.

CDR1 is MDHEN, CDR2 SYDVKM, per germline. The CDR3 has 12 residues. Between the trimmed V and J ends, which lost 6 bases and 5 bases, there was a span of 10 bases. On this clone: Its antigen is as yet unknown.

Generated by immunoSEQ multiplex PCR, the TCRdb table keeps only in-frame clones and is missing some. This table has around 62,000 clones, 91% appearing once. The rearrangement joins TRBV28 to TRBJ1-2; D gene unclear. The sample consisted of CD4+ or CD8+ T cells sorted from blood, taken in a trial of the OX40 agonist ivuxolimab. This receptor was obtained from an adult with an advanced solid tumor such as melanoma, head and neck, liver or kidney cancer. The CDR3 loop is CASRPNLYGYTF. CDR3 bases: TGTGCCAGCAGGCCAAACTTATATGGCTACACCTTC.